This entry lists 10 T cell receptor beta chains sequenced from one sample in a study of shared clonotypes between healthy human individuals. Using immunoSEQ multiplex PCR, the repertoire was profiled, and TCRdb retains in-frame clones only, with some absent. The table includes about 1.9 million clones, just over 90% detected once. The naive CD8 subset, CD45RO-negative cells positively selected for CCR7, excluded terminally differentiated effector memory CD45RA+ cells. The source material was naive CD8+ T cells from PBMCs. The receptors derive from a man younger than 35 in good health. Some clones in this sample may be carry-over from other donors' samples.

This clone was counted a single time. Other DNA sequences in the same sample also yield this CDR3. The rearrangement uses TRBV6-1 and TRBJ2-7, with 10 nucleotides matching TRBD2. This CDR3 has 13 residues. The V and J ends lost 7 bases and 0 bases, in that order; junction bases with no gene match: 0. Germline-derived CDR1 and CDR2 are MNHNS and SASEGT. The CDR3 is CASTSGSSYEQYF. The CDR3 DNA reads as TGTGCCAGCACTAGCGGGAGCTCCTACGAGCAGTACTTC.

V gene TRBV6-1 combines with J gene TRBJ1-1; a weak D match, TRBD1 (5 bases). The CDR3 contains 13 residues. Trimming cost V 8 bases and J 4 bases, with 14 bases left between them. The germline V gene has CDR1 MNHNS and CDR2 SASEGT. The CDR3 DNA sequence: TGTGCCAGCGGGTCAGGAGGGACCACTGAAGCTTTCTTT. It yields the protein CASGSGGTTEAFF.

This sequence joins TRBV30 and TRBJ1-5, with D maybe TRBD1 (5 bases). CDR1 is GTSNPN and CDR2 is SVGIG in the germline V gene (reference sequence). The CDR3 is 14 amino acids. Deletions cut 2 bases from V and 7 bases from J, with 15 bases between. The CDR3 loop is CAWSMGHGAQPQHF. Here the CDR3 DNA reads TGTGCCTGGAGTATGGGGCACGGGGCGCAGCCCCAGCATTTT.

The V gene is TRBV7-9, the J gene TRBJ2-1, with 10 bases identical to TRBD2. Germline CDR1 SEHNR, CDR2 FQNEAQ (reference sequence). J lost 8 bases, V lost 5 bases, and 12 bases had no gene match. This CDR3 is built from 16 residues. This CDR3 reads CASSNGRSGREDEQFF. The CDR3 DNA reads TGTGCCAGCAGCAACGGACGGAGCGGGAGGGAGGATGAGCAGTTCTTC.

This clone was picked up many times. The gene calls are TRBV28 and TRBJ2-7, with D maybe TRBD2 (7 bases). From germline, CDR1 is MDHEN and CDR2 SYDVKM. V was clipped by 2 bases and J by 4 bases, with 15 bases between them. This CDR3 has 15 amino acids. The CDR3: CASSLGRETGYEQYF. CDR3 coding DNA: TGTGCCAGCAGTTTAGGGCGGGAGACAGGTTACGAGCAGTACTTC.

On this clone itself: This sample also contains other DNA sequences that code for the same CDR3. The chain couples TRBV4-2 to TRBJ2-7, with D possibly matching TRBD1 (5 bases). The CDR3 is made up of 14 amino acids. Germline CDR1 and CDR2: LGHNA and YNFKEQ. Trimming removed 0 bases from V and 1 base from J, with 7 bases in between. The chain's CDR3 is CASSQDQGSYEQYF. The CDR3 DNA sequence: TGTGCCAGCAGCCAAGATCAGGGTTCCTACGAGCAGTACTTC.

To note about this clone: At one boundary the junction diverges from the germline segment, which might be a read error. The chain employs TRBV6-1 and TRBJ2-7; TRBD2 might be the D (7 bases). This CDR3 region has 13 residues. The germline V gene encodes CDR1 MNHNS and CDR2 SASEGT. CDR3 region: CASREGGTYEQYF. The CDR3 DNA follows: TGTGCCAGCCGTGAGGGGGGGACCTACGAGCAGTACTTC.

The sample holds many counts of this clone. This sequence joins TRBV7-2 and TRBJ2-3; 9 nucleotides agree with TRBD1. Trimming removed 4 bases from V and 5 bases from J; junction bases left unmatched: 7. The CDR3 has 15 amino acids. The germline V gene has CDR1 SGHTA and CDR2 FQGNSA. The CDR3 loop reads CASSSGQGRGDTQYF. The CDR3 DNA is TGTGCCAGCAGCTCCGGACAGGGGCGAGGAGATACGCAGTATTTT.

This chain links TRBV11-2 with TRBJ2-1, with 13 bases aligning to TRBD2. V shed 5 bases and J 2 bases; nucleotides not matched to a gene: 12. CDR3 length: 19 residues. In germline, CDR1 is SGHAT, CDR2 FQNNGV. CDR3 residues: CASSRDGLAGEAPYNEQFF. CDR3 DNA: TGTGCCAGCAGCCGAGACGGACTAGCGGGAGAGGCACCCTACAATGAGCAGTTCTTC.

Turning to this clone: Other nucleotide sequences from this sample produce the same CDR3. The V and J genes are TRBV28 and TRBJ2-2, with D possibly TRBD2 on 5 matching bases. CDR1 and CDR2 (germline): MDHEN, SYDVKM. Trimming took 6 bases from V and 4 from J, leaving 12 bases between them. The CDR3 extends over 14 amino acids. Written as DNA, the CDR3 is TGTGCCAGCAGCCCCCAAGGAGGCACCGGGGAGCTGTTTTTT. Translating gives CASSPQGGTGELFF.